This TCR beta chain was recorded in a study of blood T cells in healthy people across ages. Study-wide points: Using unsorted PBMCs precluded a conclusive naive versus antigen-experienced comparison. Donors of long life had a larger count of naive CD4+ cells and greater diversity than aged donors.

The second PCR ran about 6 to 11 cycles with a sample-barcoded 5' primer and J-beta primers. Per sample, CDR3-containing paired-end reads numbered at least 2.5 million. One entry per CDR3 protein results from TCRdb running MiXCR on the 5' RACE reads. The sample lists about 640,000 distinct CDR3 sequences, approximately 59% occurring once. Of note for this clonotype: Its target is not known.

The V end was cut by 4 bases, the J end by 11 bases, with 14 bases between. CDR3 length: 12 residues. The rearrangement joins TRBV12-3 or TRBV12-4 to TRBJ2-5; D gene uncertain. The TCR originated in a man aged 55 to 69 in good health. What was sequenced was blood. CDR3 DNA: TGTGCCAGCAGTTCTCCAAGAAATGAGCAGTACTTC. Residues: CASSSPRNEQYF.